This T cell receptor (beta chain) was identified in a study of naive CD8 T cells in extremely preterm neonates. TCRdb keeps only in-frame clones here, not all; method: immunoSEQ multiplex PCR. The repertoire holds around 7,000 clones, with about 98% as singletons. Study outcomes and limitations: Term neonates approximately 0.4%, young children roughly 0.027%, adults 0.01%; preterm neonates shared approximately 2.5%. Preterm neonate repertoires were significantly less rich by iChao1 than others.

In regard to this clone: Antigen specificity is unknown.

The receptor comes from a human donor in good health. The sample taken for sequencing was naive CD8+ T cells from blood.

The CDR3 nucleotides read TGTGCCAGCAGTGTACGACTAGCGGTTAGCACAGATACGCAGTATTTT. Protein product: CASSVRLAVSTDTQYF. This rearrangement joins TRBV6-1 to TRBJ2-3; the match to TRBD2 covers 9 bases. Germline lookup yields CDR1 MNHNS and CDR2 SASEGT. With V trimmed by 4 bases and J by 0 bases, 5 bases remained unmatched. This CDR3 spans 16 amino acids.